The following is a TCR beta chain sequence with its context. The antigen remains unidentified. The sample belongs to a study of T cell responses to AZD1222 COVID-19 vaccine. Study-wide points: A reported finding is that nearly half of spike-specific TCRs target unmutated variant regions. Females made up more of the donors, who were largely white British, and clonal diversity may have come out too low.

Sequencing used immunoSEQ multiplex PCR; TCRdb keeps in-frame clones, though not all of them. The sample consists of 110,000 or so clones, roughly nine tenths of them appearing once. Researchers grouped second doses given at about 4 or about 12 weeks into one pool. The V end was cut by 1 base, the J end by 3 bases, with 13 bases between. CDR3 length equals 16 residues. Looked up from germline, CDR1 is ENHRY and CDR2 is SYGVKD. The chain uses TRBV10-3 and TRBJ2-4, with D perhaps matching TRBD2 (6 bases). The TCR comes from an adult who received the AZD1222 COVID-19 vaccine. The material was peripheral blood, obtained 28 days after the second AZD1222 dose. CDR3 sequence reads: CAISELPGGGKNIQYF. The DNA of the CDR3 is TGTGCCATCAGTGAGTTGCCCGGGGGAGGCAAAAACATTCAGTACTTC.